The 18 T cell receptor beta chains below all came from one sample that was sequenced in a study of shared clonotypes between healthy human individuals. The repertoire was sequenced with immunoSEQ multiplex PCR; TCRdb's copy has only in-frame clones and lacks some. The top ten clones hold roughly 0.45% of a sample with about 1.5 million clones, roughly 98% of them seen once. The sample consisted of naive CD4+ T cells sorted from blood. Subset in this sample: CD45RA+ positively selected. The receptor set was obtained from a man aged 25 to 40 in good health.

J is TRBJ2-1 and V is TRBV2; D is unclear. The CDR3 loop spans 15 amino acids. The germline V gene has CDR1 SNHLY and CDR2 FYNNEI. V lost 8 bases and J lost 4, with 18 bases in between. The CDR3 loop is CASQEARKGYNEQFF. CDR3 coding DNA: TGTGCCAGCCAAGAGGCGAGAAAGGGTTACAATGAGCAGTTCTTC.

The chain links TRBV28 to TRBJ1-1; D gene ambiguous. The CDR3 loop spans 15 amino acids. V was cut by 7 bases and J by 2 bases, with 17 bases left in between. Germline CDR1 is MDHEN and CDR2 is SYDVKM. CDR3 DNA: TGTGCCAGCACCTCAACTATAAGAATTAACACTGAAGCTTTCTTT. The encoded protein is CASTSTIRINTEAFF. Full variable domain (rest looked up from reference TRBV28 and TRBJ1-1): DVKVTQSSRYLVKRTGEKVFLECVQDMDHENMFWYRQDPGLGLRLIYFSYDVKMKEKGDIPEGYSVSREKKERFSLILESASTNQTSMYLCASTSTIRINTEAFFGQGTRLTVV.

The gene calls are TRBV4-2 and TRBJ1-3; D is perhaps TRBD1 (5 bases). Per the germline V gene, CDR1 is LGHNA and CDR2 is YNFKEQ. With 0 bases removed from V and 4 bases from J, the gap between germline ends came to 16 bases. The CDR3 spans 17 residues. CDR3 amino acids: CASSQDKGTNRGNTIYF. Written as DNA, the CDR3 is TGTGCCAGCAGCCAAGATAAGGGGACTAATCGAGGAAACACCATATATTTT.

The chain couples TRBV6-5 to TRBJ1-3; possible D gene TRBD1, 5 bases. Germline lookup yields CDR1 MNHEY and CDR2 SVGAGI. V was shortened by 6 bases and J by 0 bases, with 9 bases between the two germline ends. This CDR3 region has 14 residues. This CDR3 reads CASSVTVSGNTIYF. The CDR3, as DNA: TGTGCCAGCAGCGTGACAGTCTCTGGAAACACCATATATTTT.

The gene calls are TRBV5-4 and TRBJ2-1, with 7 bases identical to TRBD1. This CDR3 has 14 residues. V was pared by 0 bases and J by 8 bases, with 5 bases of the junction left unmatched. CDR1 and CDR2 (germline): SGHNT, YYREEE (reference sequence). This CDR3 is CASSLGQGFDEQFF. DNA of the CDR3: TGTGCCAGCAGCTTGGGACAGGGTTTCGATGAGCAGTTCTTC.

The rearrangement uses TRBV28 and TRBJ1-5, with D hard to call. Trimming shortened V by 3 bases and J by 6 bases, and 6 bases separated the two germline ends. The CDR3 totals 12 residues. Looked up from germline, CDR1 is MDHEN and CDR2 is SYDVKM. The DNA of the CDR3 is TGTGCCAGCAGTTTTCCAGGTCAGCCCCAGCATTTT. Encoded protein: CASSFPGQPQHF.

V and J are TRBV9 and TRBJ2-2, with D unresolved. Trimming took off 0 bases at V and 3 bases at J, with 6 bases between the two ends. Germline V gene data show CDR1 as SGDLS and CDR2 as YYNGEE. The CDR3 has 14 residues. The CDR3 region is CASSVDRDTGELFF. CDR3 nucleotides: TGTGCCAGCAGCGTAGACAGAGACACCGGGGAGCTGTTTTTT.

For this clone: This specimen includes other DNA sequences encoding the same CDR3. The chain couples TRBV5-4 to TRBJ2-3, with 10 positions matching TRBD2. This CDR3 contains 15 residues. The V gene end was trimmed by 8 bases and the J gene end by 0 bases; junction bases not matched to a gene: 6. CDR1 and CDR2 (germline): SGHNT, YYREEE (reference sequence). CDR3 nucleotides: TGTGCCAGTAGTAGCGGGAGGACTAGCACAGATACGCAGTATTTT. Translating gives CASSSGRTSTDTQYF.

This rearrangement joins TRBV6-5 to TRBJ2-1; D may be TRBD2 (6 bases). The V end was cut by 0 bases, the J end by 4 bases, with 13 bases between. The germline V gene has CDR1 MNHEY and CDR2 SVGAGI. The CDR3 covers 16 residues. The CDR3 here is CASSYSGLARYNEQFF. The DNA of the CDR3 is TGTGCCAGCAGTTACTCCGGGCTAGCGAGATACAATGAGCAGTTCTTC.

This clone was seen a single time. The chain links TRBV14 to TRBJ1-1; D is possibly TRBD1 (5 bases). CDR1 is SGHDN, CDR2 FVKESK, per germline. The V gene lost 1 base and the J gene lost 1 base, with 10 bases spanning the gap. This CDR3 spans 15 amino acids. This CDR3 is CASSQGGSPNTEAFF. The CDR3 nucleotides read TGTGCCAGCAGCCAAGGGGGCAGCCCGAACACTGAAGCTTTCTTT.

This sequence joins TRBV5-1 and TRBJ1-1; D perhaps matches TRBD1 (6 bases). The CDR3 sequence is 15 residues long. CDR1 is SGHRS, CDR2 YFSETQ, per germline. V was pared by 3 bases and J by 4 bases, with 16 bases between. CDR3 in amino acids: CASSYLQQGGTEAFF. CDR3 DNA: TGCGCCAGCAGCTACCTGCAACAGGGCGGCACTGAAGCTTTCTTT.

J is TRBJ2-3 and V is TRBV5-4; D not certain. The CDR3 is made up of 12 amino acids. Per germline, CDR1 SGHNT and CDR2 YYREEE (reference sequence). The V end lost 4 bases, the J end lost 3 bases, and 6 bases lay between the germline ends. CDR3 amino acids: CASSARTDTQYF. In DNA form, the CDR3 reads TGTGCCAGCAGCGCGAGGACAGATACGCAGTATTTT.

About this clone: The germline gene is not matched at one end of the junction; a read error may be the cause. The CDR3 DNA follows: TGTGCCAACAGTCGAGCGGCCTACAATGAGCAGTTCTTC. Amino acid sequence: CANSRAAYNEQFF. The chain links TRBV28 to TRBJ2-1; a weak D match, TRBD2 (5 bases). The germline CDR1 and CDR2 sequences are MDHEN and SYDVKM. The CDR3 is 13 amino acids.

This clone appeared once. J is TRBJ2-5 and V is TRBV5-1; TRBD1 aligns across 7 bases. The V gene's germline CDR1 is SGHRS and CDR2 YFSETQ. J gave up 4 bases and V 3 bases, and 3 bases lay outside the gene matches. The CDR3 length is 13 residues. In DNA, the CDR3 is TGCGCCAGCAGCTGGGGGACAGCAGAGACCCAGTACTTC. It translates to CASSWGTAETQYF. The variable domain in full, completed from reference TRBV5-1 and TRBJ2-5, reads KAGVTQTPRYLIKTRGQQVTLSCSPISGHRSVSWYQQTPGQGLQFLFEYFSETQRNKGNFPGRFSGRQFSNSRSEMNVSTLELGDSALYLCASSWGTAETQYFGPGTRLLVL.

V usage is TRBV6-6 and J usage is TRBJ1-5; D unresolved. The germline V gene encodes CDR1 MNHNY and CDR2 SVGAGI (reference sequence). The CDR3 loop spans 15 amino acids. V lost 2 bases to trimming and J lost 2 bases, with 10 bases between them. The CDR3 DNA sequence: TGTGCCAGCAGTTACGAGTCCGGGGGCAATCAGCCCCAGCATTTT. Translation gives CASSYESGGNQPQHF.

In this sample, this clone turned up once. CDR3 sequence (DNA): TGTGCCAGCAGCTTATGGGCTAGCGGGAGCCCAGATACGCAGTATTTT. Residues: CASSLWASGSPDTQYF. This chain links TRBV7-3 with TRBJ2-3, with 10 bases lining up with TRBD2. V was pared by 2 bases and J by 4 bases, with 6 bases of the junction left unmatched. The germline V gene encodes CDR1 SGHTA and CDR2 FQGTGA. The CDR3 sequence is 16 residues long.

This rearrangement joins TRBV5-5 to TRBJ2-7; possible D gene TRBD2, 5 bases. Germline CDR1 reads SGHKS; CDR2 reads YYEKEE (reference sequence). This CDR3 is 12 amino acids long. Trimming shortened V by 1 base and J by 5 bases, and 7 bases separated the two germline ends. The CDR3 DNA reads TGTGCCAGCAGCTTGTTCGGGGACGAGCAGTACTTC. It translates to CASSLFGDEQYF.

The chain recombines TRBV5-1 with TRBJ2-3; tentative D call: TRBD2 (6 bases). Trimming shortened V by 1 base and J by 2 bases, and 14 bases separated the two germline ends. In germline, CDR1 is SGHRS, CDR2 YFSETQ. CDR3 size: 16 residues. The CDR3 sequence: CASSLLWRDNTDTQYF. The CDR3 region has the DNA TGCGCCAGCAGCTTGTTATGGCGGGATAACACAGATACGCAGTATTTT.